The clone carrying this T cell receptor (beta chain) was counted a few times. The antigen remains unidentified. Lactation, pregnancy, other autoimmune disease or uncontrolled infection led to exclusion of patients. The study based diagnoses on clinical symptoms, serum thyroxine and TRAb, thyroid ultrasound and orbital computed tomography. PBMCs were collected from an approximately 10 ml volume of fresh peripheral blood. These data are taken from a study of T cells in Graves' hyperthyroidism and ophthalmopathy. RNA transcripts yielded amplified TCR beta CDR3 regions. When the TCR CDR3 underwent first-round RT-PCR, the HTBI primer set was used. From the multiplex PCR reads, TCRdb called clonotypes with MiXCR, one entry per CDR3 protein. Of about 270,000 distinct CDR3 sequences in the sample, 20% to 25% were seen once. Germline values: CDR1 MDHEN, CDR2 SYDVKM. The V end lost 2 bases, the J end lost 2 bases, and 7 bases lay between the germline ends. The CDR3 extends over 14 amino acids.

Study-level results: Blood shared most expanded thyroid clonotypes above 0.001.

The rearrangement links TRBV28 to TRBJ2-1; D not certain. This TCR came from a man aged 25 to 45 with Graves' ophthalmopathy. Sample: blood. CDR3 coding DNA: TGTGCCAGCAGTTTAATGCGGACCTACAATGAGCAGTTCTTC. Protein product: CASSLMRTYNEQFF.